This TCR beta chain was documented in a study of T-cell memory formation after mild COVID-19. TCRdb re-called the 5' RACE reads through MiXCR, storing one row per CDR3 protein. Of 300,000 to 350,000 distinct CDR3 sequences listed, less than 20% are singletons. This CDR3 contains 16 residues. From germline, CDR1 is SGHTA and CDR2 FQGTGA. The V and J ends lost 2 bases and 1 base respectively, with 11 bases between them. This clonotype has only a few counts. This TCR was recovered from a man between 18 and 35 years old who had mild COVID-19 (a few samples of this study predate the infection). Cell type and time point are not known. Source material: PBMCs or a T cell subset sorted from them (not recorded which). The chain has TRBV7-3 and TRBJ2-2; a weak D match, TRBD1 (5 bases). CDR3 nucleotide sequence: TGTGCCAGCAGCTTACAAGGGGCAGGGAACACCGGGGAGCTGTTTTTT. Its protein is CASSLQGAGNTGELFF. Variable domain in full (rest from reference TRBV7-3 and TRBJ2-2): GAGVSQTPSNKVTEKGKYVELRCDPISGHTALYWYRQSLGQGPEFLIYFQGTGAADDSGLPNDRFFAVRPEGSVSTLKIQRTERGDSAVYLCASSLQGAGNTGELFFGEGSRLTVL.